Listed below are T cell receptor beta chains from one sample, sequenced in a study of CD8 T cells in Susac syndrome. TCRdb re-analysed the immunoSEQ multiplex PCR reads in MiXCR, keeping a single row per CDR3 protein. The data show some 130,000 distinct CDR3 sequences, nearly 95% seen once. Specimen: CD4+ T cells from PBMCs. These receptors came from a human donor in good health. CDR3s include the opening cysteine and the closing phenylalanine or tryptophan. The D gene is left open where the match is weak. Expanded clones get a size class; other rows say once, few or many, or leave the size out.

clone_size | d_call | j_call | v_call | cdr3_aa | cdr3_nt
. | . | TRBJ1-1 | TRBV3-1 | CASKGGNTEAFF | TGTGCCAGCAAGGGGGGGAACACTGAAGCTTTCTTT
. | . | TRBJ2-2 | TRBV6-5 | CASQAANTGELFF | TGTGCCAGCCAGGCAGCGAACACCGGGGAGCTGTTTTTT
once | TRBD2 | TRBJ2-1 | TRBV27 | CASTLTSGGYNEQFF | TGTGCCAGCACCTTGACTAGCGGAGGGTACAATGAGCAGTTCTTC
. | TRBD1 | TRBJ2-5 | TRBV15 | CATSRLQGAETQYF | TGTGCCACCAGCAGATTACAGGGGGCCGAGACCCAGTACTTC
. | . | TRBJ2-7 | TRBV6-5 | CASSQATVGAYEQYF | TGTGCCAGCAGCCAAGCAACGGTCGGGGCCTACGAGCAGTACTTC
once | TRBD1 | TRBJ1-2 | TRBV6-5 | CASTYSGGTGRPNYGYTF | TGTGCCAGCACCTACTCGGGCGGGACAGGAAGACCTAACTATGGCTACACCTTC
. | . | TRBJ1-5 | TRBV30 | CAWSFGESGNQPQHF | TGTGCCTGGAGTTTTGGGGAGTCGGGCAATCAGCCCCAGCATTTT
. | . | TRBJ1-5 | TRBV3-1 | CASSQDYRNQPQHF | TGTGCCAGCAGCCAGGACTACAGGAATCAGCCCCAGCATTTT
. | . | TRBJ2-5 | TRBV20-1 | CSAGARGDPPETQYF | TGCAGTGCCGGGGCCAGGGGCGACCCCCCAGAGACCCAGTACTTC
. | TRBD1 | TRBJ2-5 | TRBV6-1 | CASSEPGTGLETQYF | TGTGCCAGCAGTGAGCCAGGGACAGGGTTGGAGACCCAGTACTTC
. | . | TRBJ2-3 | TRBV13 | CASSSGRARTDTQYF | TGTGCCAGCAGCTCAGGACGGGCCCGGACAGATACGCAGTATTTT
. | TRBD2 | TRBJ2-7 | TRBV20-1 | CSARTLLAGVGYEQYF | TGCAGTGCTAGAACCCTTCTAGCGGGAGTAGGCTACGAGCAGTACTTC
. | . | TRBJ1-1 | TRBV18 | CATHRATDEAFF | TGTGCCACGCACAGGGCCACCGATGAAGCTTTCTTT
. | . | TRBJ2-5 | TRBV7-9 | CASSPAGNRAQETQYF | TGTGCCAGCAGCCCGGCGGGGAATAGGGCCCAAGAGACCCAGTACTTC
. | . | TRBJ1-2 | TRBV18 | CASSPPTLTGLNYGYTF | TGTGCCAGCTCACCACCGACCTTGACAGGTCTGAACTATGGCTACACCTTC
. | TRBD1 | TRBJ2-1 | TRBV29-1 | CSGQQGAYEQFF | TGCAGCGGACAACAGGGGGCGTATGAGCAGTTCTTC
once | . | TRBJ2-1 | TRBV28 | CASSQTTEQFF | TGTGCCAGCAGTCAGACTACCGAGCAGTTCTTC
once | TRBD1 | TRBJ2-1 | TRBV29-1 | CSGKQGAYNEQFF | TGCAGCGGAAAACAGGGGGCCTACAATGAGCAGTTCTTC
. | TRBD2 | TRBJ2-5 | TRBV15 | CATSRSGRAAGETQYF | TGTGCCACCAGCAGAAGCGGGAGGGCCGCCGGGGAGACCCAGTACTTC
. | TRBD2 | TRBJ2-1 | TRBV15 | CATSSRASGSRDEQFF | TGTGCCACCAGCAGTAGGGCTAGCGGGAGTCGGGATGAGCAGTTCTTC
. | TRBD2 | TRBJ2-2 | TRBV3-1 | CASKVAGNTGELFF | TGTGCCAGCAAGGTAGCGGGGAACACCGGGGAGCTGTTTTTT
. | TRBD1 | TRBJ2-7 | TRBV18 | CASSPQGAVYEQYF | TGTGCCAGCTCCCCCCAGGGGGCGGTCTACGAGCAGTACTTC